This TCR beta chain was observed in a study of blood T cell repertoires in COVID-19. CDR1 and CDR2 (germline): MNHEY, SVGAGI. The V and J ends lost 6 bases and 0 bases, in that order; junction bases with no gene match: 6. The CDR3 loop spans 15 amino acids. Authors' processing steps: Amplification from reference gene primers served as the basis for estimated nucleated cell counts. TCRdb's copy holds only in-frame clones and misses some; the assay was immunoSEQ multiplex PCR. V, J and clone size are those of that table, while D and trimming were read from the DNA. Of about 190,000 clones in the sample, 70% to 85% are singletons; the top ten hold about an eighth.

The source of this sequence is a woman aged 50 to 65 with acute or convalescent COVID-19. The sample taken for sequencing was peripheral blood. This chain connects TRBV6-5 to TRBJ2-3, with 7 bases lining up with TRBD2. Written as DNA, the CDR3 is TGTGCCAGCAGGCTAAGCGGGGCCAGCACAGATACGCAGTATTTT. Protein sequence: CASRLSGASTDTQYF.